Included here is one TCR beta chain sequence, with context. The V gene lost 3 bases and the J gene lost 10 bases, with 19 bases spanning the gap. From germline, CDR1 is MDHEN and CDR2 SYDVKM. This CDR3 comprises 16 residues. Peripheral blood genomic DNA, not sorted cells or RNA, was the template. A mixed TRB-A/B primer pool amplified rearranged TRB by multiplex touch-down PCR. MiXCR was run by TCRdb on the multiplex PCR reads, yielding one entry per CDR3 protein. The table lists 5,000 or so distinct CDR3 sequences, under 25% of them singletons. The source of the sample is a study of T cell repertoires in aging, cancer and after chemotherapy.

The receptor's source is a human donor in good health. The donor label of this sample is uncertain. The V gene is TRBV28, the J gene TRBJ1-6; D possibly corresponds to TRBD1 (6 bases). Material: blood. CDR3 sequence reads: CASSFFSGALGSPLHF. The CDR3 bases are TGTGCCAGCAGTTTTTTCTCAGGGGCCTTAGGATCACCCCTCCACTTT.